Below, 17 T cell receptor beta chains from the same sample are listed, as sequenced in a study of CXCR3-negative and CXCR3-positive naive CD8 T cells. UMI labels and 5' RACE were used to prepare the TRB cDNA libraries. For each CDR3 protein, TCRdb gives one entry from its re-call of the 5' RACE reads, without DNA. The clone table shows more than 65,000 distinct CDR3 sequences, with the ten largest holding around 1.5%. Source material: naive CXCR3- CD8+ T cells from blood. The subset was: CD45RO-CCR7+CD27+CD95- naive CD8+ T cells lacking CXCR3 (TNR3-). The receptors were gathered from a human donor in good health. Some clones in this sample may be carry-over from other donors' samples.

V usage is TRBV19 and J usage is TRBJ2-7. This CDR3 is 15 amino acids long. Per the germline V gene, CDR1 is LNHDA and CDR2 is SQIVND (reference sequence). The chain's CDR3 is CASSIGGLPSYEQYF. Looking up the rest from reference TRBV19 and TRBJ2-7 gives the full variable domain: DGGITQSPKYLFRKEGQNVTLSCEQNLNHDAMYWYRQDPGQGLRLIYYSQIVNDFQKGDIAEGYSVSREKKESFPLTVTSAQKNPTAFYLCASSIGGLPSYEQYFGPGTRLTVT.

Its frequency marks this clonotype as medium-sized. V gene TRBV4-3 combines with J gene TRBJ1-4; TCRdb picks TRBD1, but there is no DNA to check that call. The germline V gene has CDR1 LGHNA and CDR2 YSLEER. This CDR3 is 16 amino acids long. CDR3 loop: CASSQDVGGGVEKLFF.

J is TRBJ2-2 and V is TRBV27; TCRdb lists TRBD2, though no DNA is available to test this call. The CDR3 length is 13 residues. CDR1 and CDR2 from the germline V gene are MNHEY and SMNVEV (reference sequence). Here the CDR3 reads CASSFLGDGELFF.

The V and J genes are TRBV28 and TRBJ1-1. CDR1 is MDHEN, CDR2 SYDVKM, per germline. CDR3 length: 12 residues. CDR3 in amino acids: CASSPFWEQAFF.

This sequence joins TRBV5-1 and TRBJ2-2; TCRdb outputs TRBD1, but without DNA this stays unchecked. Germline V gene data show CDR1 as SGHRS and CDR2 as YFSETQ. This CDR3 contains 14 residues. The CDR3: CASSSGQNTGELVF.

This chain connects TRBV7-6 to TRBJ1-1; the D call of TRBD1 rests on TCRdb alone, since no DNA is present to check it. The CDR3 covers 14 residues. Germline V gene data show CDR1 as SGHVS and CDR2 as FNYEAQ. CDR3 region: CASREQGALTEAFF.

CDR3 loop: CSARVEAHYADTQYF. The genes are TRBV20-1 and TRBJ2-3. The germline gives CDR1 DFQATT, CDR2 SNEGSKA (reference sequence). CDR3 length: 15 amino acids.

CDR3 sequence reads: CASTTFGYNERFF. The rearrangement joins TRBV12-3 or TRBV12-4 to TRBJ2-1. The CDR3 consists of 13 residues.

This chain links TRBV7-6 with TRBJ1-2; TCRdb picks TRBD1, but there is no DNA to check that call. Germline V lookup: CDR1 SGHVS, CDR2 FNYEAQ. The CDR3 consists of 18 residues. The CDR3 sequence: CASSSLLPDRGDNYGYTF.

The chain recombines TRBV7-9 with TRBJ1-1; TCRdb calls TRBD1, which cannot be checked without DNA. Germline CDR1 and CDR2: SEHNR and FQNEAQ (reference sequence). This CDR3 spans 15 amino acids. CDR3 protein: CASSLGRTGRTEAFF.

The rearrangement joins TRBV20-1 to TRBJ2-7; TCRdb names TRBD1, which stays unverified in the absence of DNA. CDR3 length equals 13 residues. Germline V gives CDR1 DFQATT, CDR2 SNEGSKA (reference sequence). CDR3 in amino acids: CSARAGLSYEQYF.

The CDR3 reads CASRNDLDPRISNEKLFF. The chain couples TRBV6-6 to TRBJ1-4. The germline CDR1 and CDR2 sequences are MNHNY and SVGAGI (reference sequence). CDR3 length: 18 residues.

This rearrangement joins TRBV19 to TRBJ1-1; TCRdb indicates TRBD1, and absent DNA this call remains unverified. From germline, CDR1 is LNHDA and CDR2 SQIVND (reference sequence). The CDR3 is 14 residues long. CDR3 loop: CASSIVNGAWGVRF.

J is TRBJ2-7 and V is TRBV28. Germline CDR1 MDHEN, CDR2 SYDVKM. The CDR3 runs 14 residues. CDR3 protein: CASSLRQGPYEQYF. The variable domain in full, completed from reference TRBV28 and TRBJ2-7, reads DVKVTQSSRYLVKRTGEKVFLECVQDMDHENMFWYRQDPGLGLRLIYFSYDVKMKEKGDIPEGYSVSREKKERFSLILESASTNQTSMYLCASSLRQGPYEQYFGPGTRLTVT.

The chain joins TRBV19 to TRBJ1-1; TCRdb's D call of TRBD1 is untestable without DNA. Per germline, CDR1 LNHDA and CDR2 SQIVND (reference sequence). CDR3 length: 15 amino acids. CDR3 region: CASSYSETGFTEAFF.

The chain combines TRBV5-1 with TRBJ2-3. The germline CDR1 and CDR2 sequences are SGHRS and YFSETQ. The CDR3 covers 15 residues. This chain's CDR3 is CASSLAFLAADTQYF.

The V gene is TRBV11-2, the J gene TRBJ1-2. CDR3 length: 15 residues. Germline V gene lookup returns CDR1 SGHAT and CDR2 FQNNGV. CDR3 in amino acids: CASSLGAGANYGYTF.